Listed below are T cell receptor beta chains from one sample, sequenced in a study of blood T cells in healthy people across ages. TCRdb fed the 5' RACE reads into MiXCR, producing one record per CDR3 protein. This sample has some 800,000 distinct CDR3 sequences, with just under 25% found just once. A further study also used this sample, focusing on T cells of mothers and their children.

Material for sequencing was blood. The receptors derive from a boy younger than 18 in good health. Each CDR3 is given with its conserved first and last residue. The D gene is left open where the match is weak. Not every row has a clone size; where given, it reads once, few, many or a size class.

d_gene: TRBD2; j_gene: TRBJ2-3; abundance: NA; v_gene: TRBV20-1; CDR3nt: TGCAGTGCTAGAGGCATGCGGATCGGGGGGACTACGCAGTATTTT; CDR3aa: CSARGMRIGGTTQYF
d_gene: NA; j_gene: TRBJ2-7; abundance: NA; v_gene: TRBV5-1; CDR3nt: TGCGCCAGCAGCTTGGAGGCGCCAGGGCACAGCTACGAGCAGTACTTC; CDR3aa: CASSLEAPGHSYEQYF
d_gene: TRBD2; j_gene: TRBJ2-5; abundance: NA; v_gene: TRBV19; CDR3nt: TGTGCCAGTAGGAGCGGGGAGCAAGAGACCCAGTACTTC; CDR3aa: CASRSGEQETQYF
d_gene: NA; j_gene: TRBJ2-5; abundance: NA; v_gene: TRBV15; CDR3nt: TGTGCCACCAGCAGAGATCCAACACTGGGGGAGACCCAGTACTTC; CDR3aa: CATSRDPTLGETQYF
d_gene: NA; j_gene: TRBJ1-5; abundance: few; v_gene: TRBV16; CDR3nt: TGTGCCAGCAGCCAATGGAGCAGGGGCAATCAGCCCCAGCATTTT; CDR3aa: CASSQWSRGNQPQHF
d_gene: NA; j_gene: TRBJ1-1; abundance: few; v_gene: TRBV20-1; CDR3nt: TGCAGTGCTACGTCGGCAATGAACACTGAAGCTTTCTTT; CDR3aa: CSATSAMNTEAFF
d_gene: TRBD2; j_gene: TRBJ2-7; abundance: NA; v_gene: TRBV5-5; CDR3nt: TGTGCCAGCAGCTTCTTAGCGGGAGTAGGCGACGAGCAGTACTTC; CDR3aa: CASSFLAGVGDEQYF
d_gene: TRBD2; j_gene: TRBJ2-1; abundance: NA; v_gene: TRBV2; CDR3nt: TGTGCCAGCAGTGGGGCGACTAGCGGGAAGTTCTACAATGAGCAGTTCTTC; CDR3aa: CASSGATSGKFYNEQFF
d_gene: NA; j_gene: TRBJ1-1; abundance: NA; v_gene: TRBV19; CDR3nt: TGTGCCAGTAGTATAGGATCCACTCACACTGAAGCTTTCTTT; CDR3aa: CASSIGSTHTEAFF
d_gene: TRBD2; j_gene: TRBJ2-3; abundance: NA; v_gene: TRBV20-1; CDR3nt: TGCAGTGCCATTAGGACTAGCGGGTCCACAGATACGCAGTATTTT; CDR3aa: CSAIRTSGSTDTQYF
d_gene: TRBD1; j_gene: TRBJ2-2; abundance: many; v_gene: TRBV18; CDR3nt: TGTGCCAGCTCACCAGCGGGACAGGGTGGCACCGGGGAGCTGTTTTTT; CDR3aa: CASSPAGQGGTGELFF
d_gene: TRBD1; j_gene: TRBJ1-2; abundance: few; v_gene: TRBV5-1; CDR3nt: TGCGCCAGCAGCGAGACAGGGCCCTATGGCTACACCTTC; CDR3aa: CASSETGPYGYTF
d_gene: TRBD1; j_gene: TRBJ2-3; abundance: NA; v_gene: TRBV5-1; CDR3nt: TGCGCCAGCAGGAAGGGACAGACTAGCACAGATACGCAGTATTTT; CDR3aa: CASRKGQTSTDTQYF
d_gene: TRBD1; j_gene: TRBJ2-7; abundance: NA; v_gene: TRBV6-6; CDR3nt: TGTGCCAGCAGTAAGGGACAGGGTAACGACGAGCAGTACTTC; CDR3aa: CASSKGQGNDEQYF
d_gene: NA; j_gene: TRBJ2-2; abundance: few; v_gene: TRBV20-1; CDR3nt: TGCAGTGCTAGAGATCCGGGGACGAACACCGGGGAGCTGTTTTTT; CDR3aa: CSARDPGTNTGELFF
d_gene: TRBD2; j_gene: TRBJ2-5; abundance: NA; v_gene: TRBV20-1; CDR3nt: TGCAGTGCCCGGGGACTAGCGGCCCTGTACCAAGAGACCCAGTACTTC; CDR3aa: CSARGLAALYQETQYF
d_gene: TRBD2; j_gene: TRBJ2-4; abundance: few; v_gene: TRBV27; CDR3nt: TGTGCCAGCAGAACTAGCGGGAGTTGGGGAAACATTCAGTACTTC; CDR3aa: CASRTSGSWGNIQYF
d_gene: TRBD2; j_gene: TRBJ2-7; abundance: few; v_gene: TRBV29-1; CDR3nt: TGCAGCGTTGGGACTAGCATCTACGAGCAGTACTTC; CDR3aa: CSVGTSIYEQYF
d_gene: TRBD1; j_gene: TRBJ1-2; abundance: few; v_gene: TRBV12-3/TRBV12-4; CDR3nt: TGTGCCAGCAGTTTAAGGACAGGGCTTGGGTATGGCTACACCTTC; CDR3aa: CASSLRTGLGYGYTF
d_gene: NA; j_gene: TRBJ2-7; abundance: few; v_gene: TRBV2; CDR3nt: TGTGCCAACAGGCAGACCTACGAGCAGTACTTC; CDR3aa: CANRQTYEQYF
d_gene: NA; j_gene: TRBJ2-4; abundance: NA; v_gene: TRBV7-8; CDR3nt: TGTGCCAGCAGCTTAGAGGTAGCCAAAAACATTCAGTACTTC; CDR3aa: CASSLEVAKNIQYF
d_gene: NA; j_gene: TRBJ2-4; abundance: NA; v_gene: TRBV6-6; CDR3nt: TGTGCCAGCAGTGGATCGATAGCCAAAAACATTCAGTACTTC; CDR3aa: CASSGSIAKNIQYF
d_gene: TRBD2; j_gene: TRBJ2-7; abundance: once; v_gene: TRBV7-3; CDR3nt: TGTGCCAGCATCAGGGCGGGGGAGGCACCCTACGAGCAGTACTTC; CDR3aa: CASIRAGEAPYEQYF
d_gene: NA; j_gene: TRBJ2-1; abundance: few; v_gene: TRBV20-1; CDR3nt: TGCAGTGCCGGGGACGTAGCGCTCCACAATGAGCAGTTCTTC; CDR3aa: CSAGDVALHNEQFF
d_gene: NA; j_gene: TRBJ2-1; abundance: NA; v_gene: TRBV20-1; CDR3nt: TGCAGTGCTAGAGATCCACGGGGGGCCAGTGCTGAGGAGTTCTTC; CDR3aa: CSARDPRGASAEEFF
d_gene: NA; j_gene: TRBJ2-7; abundance: NA; v_gene: TRBV11-2; CDR3nt: TGTGCCAGCAGCTTACCAGGGCGCGACGAGCAGTACTTC; CDR3aa: CASSLPGRDEQYF
d_gene: NA; j_gene: TRBJ1-1; abundance: NA; v_gene: TRBV20-1; CDR3nt: TGCAGTGCTAGGAAAAGAGACACTGAAGCTTTCTTT; CDR3aa: CSARKRDTEAFF
d_gene: NA; j_gene: TRBJ1-1; abundance: few; v_gene: TRBV18; CDR3nt: TGTGCCAGCTCACCACCAGACTCCAACACTGAAGCTTTCTTT; CDR3aa: CASSPPDSNTEAFF
d_gene: TRBD1; j_gene: TRBJ2-7; abundance: NA; v_gene: TRBV5-6; CDR3nt: TGTGCCAGCAACCTCGGGACAGCCTACGAGCAGTACTTC; CDR3aa: CASNLGTAYEQYF
d_gene: NA; j_gene: TRBJ2-3; abundance: NA; v_gene: TRBV9; CDR3nt: TGTGCCAGCAGCGTAGCCTTTACCACAGATACGCAGTATTTT; CDR3aa: CASSVAFTTDTQYF
d_gene: TRBD1; j_gene: TRBJ1-1; abundance: NA; v_gene: TRBV29-1; CDR3nt: TGCAGCGTTGAAGTGGGACAGGGTGTACCCGAAGCTTTCTTT; CDR3aa: CSVEVGQGVPEAFF
d_gene: TRBD2; j_gene: TRBJ2-3; abundance: NA; v_gene: TRBV12-3/TRBV12-4; CDR3nt: TGTGCCAGCAGTTCCGTAGCGGGAGGGGATTCTACGCAGTATTTT; CDR3aa: CASSSVAGGDSTQYF
d_gene: TRBD1; j_gene: TRBJ2-7; abundance: NA; v_gene: TRBV5-1; CDR3nt: TGCGCCAGCAGCTTGGAACAGGGGGCGCAGGGCGAGCAGTACTTC; CDR3aa: CASSLEQGAQGEQYF
d_gene: NA; j_gene: TRBJ2-4; abundance: NA; v_gene: TRBV5-1; CDR3nt: TGCGCCAGCAGCTTGGAATCAGGTTCCAAAAACATTCAGTACTTC; CDR3aa: CASSLESGSKNIQYF
d_gene: NA; j_gene: TRBJ1-1; abundance: few; v_gene: TRBV12-3/TRBV12-4; CDR3nt: TGTGCCAGCAGTTTATTGTCGGGAGAAGCTTTCTTT; CDR3aa: CASSLLSGEAFF
d_gene: NA; j_gene: TRBJ2-2; abundance: few; v_gene: TRBV7-3; CDR3nt: TGTGCCAGCAGCCTTAGCTCCGCCGGGGAGCTGTTTTTT; CDR3aa: CASSLSSAGELFF
d_gene: NA; j_gene: TRBJ1-2; abundance: NA; v_gene: TRBV20-1; CDR3nt: TGCAGTGCTAGTCCAGGAATCCGCTATGGCTACACCTTC; CDR3aa: CSASPGIRYGYTF
d_gene: NA; j_gene: TRBJ2-7; abundance: many; v_gene: TRBV20-1; CDR3nt: TGCAGTGCTAGCTCTCATAGGGTACCCTACGAGCAGTACTTC; CDR3aa: CSASSHRVPYEQYF
d_gene: TRBD2; j_gene: TRBJ2-7; abundance: few; v_gene: TRBV20-1; CDR3nt: TGCAGTGCTAGAGGGGATCGTCTAGCGGGAGTGGGGGAGCAGTACTTC; CDR3aa: CSARGDRLAGVGEQYF
d_gene: NA; j_gene: TRBJ1-2; abundance: few; v_gene: TRBV7-2; CDR3nt: TGTGCCAGCAGCTTAGTTCCAGTCGGTTCGAACTATGGCTACACCTTC; CDR3aa: CASSLVPVGSNYGYTF
d_gene: NA; j_gene: TRBJ2-7; abundance: few; v_gene: TRBV27; CDR3nt: TGTGCCAGCAGTTCCGACAGGATCGCCTACGAGCAGTACTTC; CDR3aa: CASSSDRIAYEQYF
d_gene: TRBD1; j_gene: TRBJ1-2; abundance: few; v_gene: TRBV7-9; CDR3nt: TGTGCCAGCAGCACGACAGGGAACGGTGGCTATGGCTACACCTTC; CDR3aa: CASSTTGNGGYGYTF